This TCR beta chain was recorded in a study of cytotoxic CD8 clonotypes in ibrutinib-treated CLL. In the study overall: The average sample held about 260,000 productive templates and 96,000 or so productive rearrangements.

This clone was counted a single time. Antigen specificity is unknown. TCRdb's table, derived via immunoSEQ multiplex PCR, lists solely in-frame clones and lacks some. The data hold about 130,000 clones, with approximately 80% observed a single time. Findings and caveats of the study: Ibrutinib response saw clonality rise, and progression saw it return toward baseline. Higher circulating CD8+ T-cell counts strongly accompanied higher baseline clonality, above age-matched healthy donors.

Germline loops: CDR1 SGHRS, CDR2 YFSETQ. This CDR3 is built from 14 residues. The sequence was obtained from a human donor with chronic lymphocytic leukemia. The sequenced sample was PBMCs, obtained after 24 months of ibrutinib treatment. V is TRBV5-1 and J is TRBJ2-5; 7 bases fit TRBD1. The J call may be mistaken, given a closer DNA end match to TRBJ2-7. CDR3 coding DNA: TGCGCCAGCAGCTTGATACAGGGGTACGGCGAGCAGTACTTC. Translation: CASSLIQGYGEQYF.